This TCR beta chain was identified in a study of radiotherapy plus CTLA-4 blockade in lung cancer. Background on the study: Across the patients, objective responses occurred in more than 15%, and disease control in around 31%.

The CDR3 runs 15 residues. The germline V and J ends were trimmed by 0 bases and 6 bases, with 15 bases remaining between them. Per germline, CDR1 SGHVS and CDR2 FQNEAQ. The study gave focal radiation plus ipilimumab CTLA-4 blockade to patients with chemo-refractory metastatic non-small-cell lung cancer. General study results and limits: Radiotherapy was combined with ipilimumab, and tumor-derived TCR clones then expanded in blood.

Details on this clone: Its specificity is unknown.

Profiled with immunoSEQ multiplex PCR; TCRdb holds only in-frame clones, not every one. This table has roughly 130,000 clones, over 80% appearing once. The V gene is TRBV7-8, the J gene TRBJ2-7; D is undetermined. The material sequenced was peripheral blood, taken from a patient treated with radiotherapy plus ipilimumab. The clonotype was recovered from a human donor with non-small cell lung cancer that progressed on radiotherapy plus ipilimumab. The CDR3 nucleotides are TGTGCCAGCAGCTTAGCCCCGAAGGGATGGGGCGAGCAGTACTTC. Residues: CASSLAPKGWGEQYF.